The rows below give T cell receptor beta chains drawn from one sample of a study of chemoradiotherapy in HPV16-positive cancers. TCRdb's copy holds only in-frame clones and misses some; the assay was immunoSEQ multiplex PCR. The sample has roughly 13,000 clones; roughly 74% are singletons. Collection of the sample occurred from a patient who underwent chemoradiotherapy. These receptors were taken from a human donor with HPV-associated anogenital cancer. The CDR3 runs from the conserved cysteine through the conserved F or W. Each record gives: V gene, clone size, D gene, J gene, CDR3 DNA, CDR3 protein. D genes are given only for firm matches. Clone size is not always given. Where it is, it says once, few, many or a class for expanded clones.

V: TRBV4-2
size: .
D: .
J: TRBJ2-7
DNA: TGTGCCAGCAGCCAAGATCGGACACAACCTTCCTACGAGCAGTACTTC
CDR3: CASSQDRTQPSYEQYF

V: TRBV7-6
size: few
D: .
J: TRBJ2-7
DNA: TGTGCCAGCAGCTTAAGGTATTCCTCCTACGAGCAGTACTTC
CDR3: CASSLRYSSYEQYF

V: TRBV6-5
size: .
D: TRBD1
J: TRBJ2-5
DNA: TGTGCCAGCAGTTCCGCAGGGGGCAGTGAAGAGACCCAGTACTTC
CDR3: CASSSAGGSEETQYF

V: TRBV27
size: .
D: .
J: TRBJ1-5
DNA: TGTGCCAGCAGATTCGGGGGCTGGGGCAATCAGCCCCAGCATTTT
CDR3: CASRFGGWGNQPQHF

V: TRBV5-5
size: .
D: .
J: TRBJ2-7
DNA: TGTGCCAGCAGCTTGGGCGGGACAGTCTCCTACGAGCAGTACTTC
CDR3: CASSLGGTVSYEQYF

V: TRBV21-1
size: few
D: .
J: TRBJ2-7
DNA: TGTGCCAGCAGCAAAGTAAGGCGGGAGCTTTCCTACGAGCAGTACTTC
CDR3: CASSKVRRELSYEQYF

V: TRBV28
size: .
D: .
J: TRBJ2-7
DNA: TGTGCCAGCGAGGTCTCGTTGGGAAGGGAAAATTCCTACGAGCAGTACTTC
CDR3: CASEVSLGRENSYEQYF

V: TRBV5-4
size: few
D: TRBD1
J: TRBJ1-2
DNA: TGTGCCAGCAGCCGAGAAGAGGGGGCGGTGGATGGCTACACCTTC
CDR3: CASSREEGAVDGYTF

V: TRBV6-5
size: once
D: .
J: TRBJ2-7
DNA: TGTGCCAGCAGCGTCGCCGGAAACTACGAGCAGTACTTC
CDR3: CASSVAGNYEQYF

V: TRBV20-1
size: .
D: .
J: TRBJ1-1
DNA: TGCAGTGCCCCATATGTGCCTGAAGCTTTCTTT
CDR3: CSAPYVPEAFF

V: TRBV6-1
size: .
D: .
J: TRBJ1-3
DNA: TGTGCCAGTCGGGTCGGGGGGCCCTCTGGAAACACCATATATTTT
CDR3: CASRVGGPSGNTIYF

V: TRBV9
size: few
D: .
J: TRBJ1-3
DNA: TGTGCCAGCAGCAAGGAAAACACCATATATTTT
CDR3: CASSKENTIYF

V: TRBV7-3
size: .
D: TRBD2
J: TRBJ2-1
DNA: TGTGCCAGCAGCCTCAGCGGGGCTCCCTACAATGAGCAGTTCTTC
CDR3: CASSLSGAPYNEQFF

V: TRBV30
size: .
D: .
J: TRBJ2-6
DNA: TGTGCCTGGAGTGTCGGCGGCGGAGACACCAACGTCCTGACTTTC
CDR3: CAWSVGGGDTNVLTF

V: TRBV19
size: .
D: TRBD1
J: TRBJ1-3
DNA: TGTGCCAGTTCCCACGGGACAGGGAGGGGAAACACCATATATTTT
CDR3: CASSHGTGRGNTIYF

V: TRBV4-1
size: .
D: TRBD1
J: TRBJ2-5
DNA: TGCGCCAGCAGCCTCAGACGGACAGGGGGCCAAGAGACCCAGTACTTC
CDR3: CASSLRRTGGQETQYF

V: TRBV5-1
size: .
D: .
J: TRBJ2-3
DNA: TGCGCCAGCAGCTTGGAAGGCTCGACAGATACGCAGTATTTT
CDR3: CASSLEGSTDTQYF

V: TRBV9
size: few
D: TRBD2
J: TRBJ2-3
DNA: TGTGCCAGCAGCGTAGGCGCGGGAGGGGGAGATACGCAGTATTTT
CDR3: CASSVGAGGGDTQYF

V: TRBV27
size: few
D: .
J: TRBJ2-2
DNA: TGTGCCAGCAGTTTGGAGGCCCTAGCCGGGGAGCTGTTTTTT
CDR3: CASSLEALAGELFF

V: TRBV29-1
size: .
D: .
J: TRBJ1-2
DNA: TGCAGCGTTGGGAACTATGGCTACACCTTC
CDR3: CSVGNYGYTF

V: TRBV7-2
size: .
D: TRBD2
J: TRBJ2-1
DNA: TGTGCCAGCAGCTTAATGGCTAGCGGGAGTAGCAATGAGCAGTTCTTC
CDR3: CASSLMASGSSNEQFF

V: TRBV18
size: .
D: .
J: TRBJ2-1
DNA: TGTGCCAGCTCACCACGGGACGGGAGCTCCTACAATGAGCAGTTCTTC
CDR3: CASSPRDGSSYNEQFF

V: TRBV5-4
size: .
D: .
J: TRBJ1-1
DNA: TGTGCCAGCAGCTTGGACGGGAGGACTGAAGCTTTCTTT
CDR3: CASSLDGRTEAFF

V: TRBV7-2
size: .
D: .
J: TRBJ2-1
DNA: TGTGCCAGCAGCTTAGTGGTCTCCCCGTATGGCGGTGAGCAGTTCTTC
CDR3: CASSLVVSPYGGEQFF

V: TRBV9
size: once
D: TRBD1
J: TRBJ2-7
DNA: TGTGCCAGCAGCCCCTACCGGGACAGCTCCTACGAGCAGTACTTC
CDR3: CASSPYRDSSYEQYF

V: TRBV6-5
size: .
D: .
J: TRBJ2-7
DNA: TGTGCCAGCAGTTACTCGGGGCAGGGCGGCGAGCAGTACTTC
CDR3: CASSYSGQGGEQYF

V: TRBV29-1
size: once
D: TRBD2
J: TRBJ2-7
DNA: TGCAGCGTTGGGCCTGGACTAGCGGGAGGGAAGTACGAGCAGTACTTC
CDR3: CSVGPGLAGGKYEQYF

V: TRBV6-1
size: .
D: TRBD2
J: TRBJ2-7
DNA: TGTGCCAGCAGTCCGACTAGCGGGAGCTCCTACGAGCAGTACTTC
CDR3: CASSPTSGSSYEQYF

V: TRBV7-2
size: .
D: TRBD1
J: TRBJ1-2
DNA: TGTGCCAGCAGCCCTTCGTCTGGGACAGGGGTAGGCTACACCTTC
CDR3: CASSPSSGTGVGYTF

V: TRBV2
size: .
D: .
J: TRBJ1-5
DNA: TGTGCCAGCAATGGACGACCGGCGCCCCAGCATTTT
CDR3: CASNGRPAPQHF